This TCR beta chain was retrieved from a study of T-cell reconstitution after alpha-beta-depleted transplantation in children. This sample's TCRbeta library carried unique molecular identifier barcodes. Each CDR3 protein is one row after TCRdb ran MiXCR on the PCR reads. The sample consists of 450,000 to 600,000 distinct CDR3 sequences, around a third of them appearing once. Looked up from germline, CDR1 is SGHKS and CDR2 is YYEKEE (reference sequence). The CDR3 spans 16 residues. V gave up 2 bases and J gave up 4 bases; unmatched junction bases: 4. The receptor was derived from a human donor who donated a stem cell graft to a child with aplastic anemia. The source material was PBMCs from the stem cell graft donor, sampled from the stem cell graft. The rearrangement uses TRBV5-5 and TRBJ2-5; 14 positions match TRBD2. The CDR3 spells CASSLLGTSGRETQYF. The DNA of the CDR3 is TGTGCCAGCAGCTTACTGGGGACTAGCGGGAGAGAGACCCAGTACTTC.